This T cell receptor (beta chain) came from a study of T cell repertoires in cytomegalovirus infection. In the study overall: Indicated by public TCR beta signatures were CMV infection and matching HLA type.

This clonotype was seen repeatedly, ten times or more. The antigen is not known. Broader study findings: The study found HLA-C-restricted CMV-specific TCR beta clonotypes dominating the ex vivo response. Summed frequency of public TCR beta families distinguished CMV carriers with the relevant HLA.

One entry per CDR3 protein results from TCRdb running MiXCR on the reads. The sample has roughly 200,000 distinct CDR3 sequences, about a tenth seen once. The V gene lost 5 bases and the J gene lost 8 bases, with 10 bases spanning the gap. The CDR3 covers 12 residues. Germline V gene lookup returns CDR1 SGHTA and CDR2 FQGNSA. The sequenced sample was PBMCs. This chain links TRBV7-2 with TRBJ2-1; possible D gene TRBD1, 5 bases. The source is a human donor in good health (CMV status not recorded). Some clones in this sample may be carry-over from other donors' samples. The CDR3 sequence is CASSDNRYEQFF. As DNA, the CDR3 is TGTGCCAGCAGCGACAACAGGTATGAGCAGTTCTTC.